What follows are 27 T cell receptor beta chains derived from one specimen sequenced in a study of monozygotic twins with inflammatory bowel disease. TCRdb re-called the 5' RACE reads and catalogs CDR3 proteins one per entry, DNA excluded. Its table records 300,000 to 350,000 distinct CDR3 sequences. What was sequenced was blood. These receptor sequences come from a human donor with ulcerative colitis or Crohn's disease, or a healthy co-twin of an affected twin (not recorded which).

The V and J genes are TRBV12-3 or TRBV12-4 and TRBJ2-3; there is no DNA to check the TCRdb D call of TRBD1. The CDR3 length is 12 residues. CDR3: CASSSSGTTQYF.

CDR3 loop: CSARVPSGYEQYF. The gene calls are TRBV20-1 and TRBJ2-7; checking the TCRdb D call of TRBD2 is not possible without DNA. There are 13 residues in the CDR3. Germline assignment: CDR1 DFQATT and CDR2 SNEGSKA (reference sequence).

V gene TRBV5-1 combines with J gene TRBJ1-2. The CDR3 is 14 residues long. CDR1 is SGHRS and CDR2 is YFSETQ in the germline V gene. The CDR3: CASSFAEPAYGYTF.

J is TRBJ2-7 and V is TRBV15. The germline V gene has CDR1 LNHNV and CDR2 YYDKDF (reference sequence). The CDR3 has 17 amino acids. CDR3 protein: CATSRDLGRRVVGEQYF. The whole variable domain, remainder taken from reference TRBV15 and TRBJ2-7, is DAMVIQNPRYQVTQFGKPVTLSCSQTLNHNVMYWYQQKSSQAPKLLFHYYDKDFNNEADTPDNFQSRRPNTSFCFLDIRSPGLGDTAMYLCATSRDLGRRVVGEQYFGPGTRLTVT.

The chain combines TRBV5-6 with TRBJ2-1; the D call from TCRdb, TRBD1, cannot be confirmed without DNA. Germline V gene sequence: CDR1 SGHDT, CDR2 YYEEEE. The CDR3 is 16 amino acids. The CDR3 here is CASSPGRGRGYNEQFF.

J is TRBJ2-3 and V is TRBV7-8; as DNA is missing, the TRBD2 call by TCRdb cannot be tested. The CDR3 covers 16 residues. Germline lookup yields CDR1 SGHVS and CDR2 FQNEAQ. The CDR3 protein is CASSLAEGPNTDTQYF.

The rearrangement joins TRBV10-3 to TRBJ1-3; TCRdb's D call of TRBD1 is untestable without DNA. This CDR3 region has 14 residues. Germline CDR1 reads ENHRY; CDR2 reads SYGVKD. CDR3 residues: CAIQLQGPGNTIYF.

This chain joins TRBV2 and TRBJ1-5; the D call from TCRdb, TRBD1, cannot be confirmed without DNA. The CDR3 covers 15 residues. Germline V CDR1 and CDR2: SNHLY, FYNNEI. The CDR3 loop reads CASSGVQGSNQPQHF.

The genes are TRBV30 and TRBJ1-2. CDR1 is GTSNPN and CDR2 is SVGIG in the germline V gene (reference sequence). The CDR3 runs to 12 residues. CDR3 loop: CALDLSNYGYTF.

The V call is TRBV5-4, the J call TRBJ1-1; without DNA, the TCRdb call of TRBD1 cannot be checked. The germline gives CDR1 SGHNT, CDR2 YYREEE (reference sequence). The CDR3 is 15 amino acids. CDR3 amino acids: CASSLEGRANTEAFF.

The chain employs TRBV15 and TRBJ2-3; absent DNA, TCRdb's TRBD1 call cannot be checked. The germline V gene encodes CDR1 LNHNV and CDR2 YYDKDF (reference sequence). The CDR3 has 16 residues. The CDR3 protein is CATSSGWLGRTDTQYF.

This rearrangement joins TRBV6-1 to TRBJ1-1; no DNA is available, so the TRBD1 call from TCRdb remains unchecked. The CDR3 sequence is 16 residues long. Germline lookup yields CDR1 MNHNS and CDR2 SASEGT. The CDR3 loop is CASNPFDTPMNTEAFF.

The rearrangement links TRBV5-6 to TRBJ2-7. CDR1 is SGHDT and CDR2 is YYEEEE in the germline V gene. The CDR3 runs to 13 residues. CDR3 residues: CASSFFNAYEQYF.

This chain joins TRBV28 and TRBJ2-5; the D gene TCRdb calls, TRBD1, cannot be checked with no DNA. The CDR3 is 15 amino acids. Germline V lookup: CDR1 MDHEN, CDR2 SYDVKM. This chain's CDR3 is CASSTLNRGEETQYF. The full variable domain, in which reference TRBV28 and TRBJ2-5 provide the parts outside the CDR3, is DVKVTQSSRYLVKRTGEKVFLECVQDMDHENMFWYRQDPGLGLRLIYFSYDVKMKEKGDIPEGYSVSREKKERFSLILESASTNQTSMYLCASSTLNRGEETQYFGPGTRLLVL.

This chain uses TRBV27 with TRBJ2-7; TCRdb's D call of TRBD1 is untestable without DNA. This CDR3 has 14 residues. Germline CDR1 is MNHEY and CDR2 is SMNVEV (reference sequence). CDR3 protein: CASTKQGAMYEQYF.

The J gene is TRBJ1-3, the V gene TRBV4-1; checking the TCRdb D call of TRBD1 is not possible without DNA. CDR3 length: 16 amino acids. Germline CDR1 reads MGHRA; CDR2 reads YSYEKL. The CDR3 loop is CASSQATGNTGNTIYF.

The CDR3 loop reads CASSYADVLAGRTDTQYF. V and J are TRBV6-5 and TRBJ2-3; as DNA is missing, the TRBD2 call by TCRdb cannot be tested. In germline, CDR1 is MNHEY, CDR2 SVGAGI. The CDR3 extends over 18 amino acids.

Here the CDR3 reads CASSLSGDETQYF. V gene TRBV7-2 combines with J gene TRBJ2-5. This CDR3 has 13 residues. CDR1 and CDR2 from the germline V gene are SGHTA and FQGNSA.

The gene calls are TRBV5-4 and TRBJ2-1; TCRdb's D call, TRBD1, is unchecked because there is no DNA. The CDR3 extends over 16 amino acids. The germline gives CDR1 SGHNT, CDR2 YYREEE (reference sequence). CDR3 amino acids: CASSPAPGTGNNEQFF. The complete variable domain, with remaining parts taken from reference TRBV5-4 and TRBJ2-1, reads ETGVTQSPTHLIKTRGQQVTLRCSSQSGHNTVSWYQQALGQGPQFIFQYYREEENGRGNFPPRFSGLQFPNYSSELNVNALELDDSALYLCASSPAPGTGNNEQFFGPGTRLTVL.

The chain combines TRBV18 with TRBJ1-4; TCRdb designates TRBD1, a call that cannot be tested without DNA. Germline CDR1 is KGHSH and CDR2 is LQKENI. The CDR3 spans 16 residues. The CDR3: CASSPTNPEGDEKLFF.

The CDR3 sequence: CASSPKGLTGTNTGELFF. The chain recombines TRBV11-2 with TRBJ2-2; TCRdb names TRBD1, which stays unverified in the absence of DNA. The CDR3 extends over 18 amino acids. CDR1 and CDR2 from the germline V gene are SGHAT and FQNNGV.

The rearrangement uses TRBV9 and TRBJ2-3; without DNA, the TCRdb call of TRBD2 cannot be checked. CDR1 and CDR2 from the germline V gene are SGDLS and YYNGEE. The CDR3 totals 17 residues. The CDR3 is CASSVGPYGSDTDTQYF.

The rearrangement joins TRBV5-1 to TRBJ1-3. CDR3 length: 14 amino acids. CDR1 is SGHRS and CDR2 is YFSETQ in the germline V gene. The CDR3 loop is CASSLEADGNTIYF.

The CDR3 sequence is CASSPNSGRNPGELFF. The chain joins TRBV7-9 to TRBJ2-2; TCRdb returns TRBD2, unconfirmable since there is no DNA. The CDR3 extends over 16 amino acids. Germline V gene data show CDR1 as SEHNR and CDR2 as FQNEAQ (reference sequence).

This chain joins TRBV27 and TRBJ2-3; TCRdb reports TRBD1, a call that lacks DNA to check it against. Germline V gene sequence: CDR1 MNHEY, CDR2 SMNVEV (reference sequence). The CDR3 runs 16 residues. This chain's CDR3 is CASSPLTSAPINTQYF.

The rearrangement links TRBV30 to TRBJ1-5. From germline, CDR1 is GTSNPN and CDR2 SVGIG (reference sequence). The CDR3 has 15 residues. This CDR3 is CAWRERVGGRQPQHF.

V gene TRBV6-6 combines with J gene TRBJ1-2. This CDR3 region has 14 residues. Germline CDR1 MNHNY, CDR2 SVGAGI (reference sequence). The chain's CDR3 is CASSYEDLAFNYTF.